This record concerns one TCR beta chain sequence. This entry comes from a study of response to subunit inactivated influenza vaccine. Germline values: CDR1 SEHNR, CDR2 FQNEAQ (reference sequence). The CDR3 is 15 residues long. The J segment lost 7 bases and the V segment lost 3 bases, leaving 9 bases of the junction unmatched. TCRdb reprocessed the RT-PCR reads via MiXCR and lists one record per CDR3 protein. The data contain hundreds of thousands of distinct CDR3 sequences, 14% of them seen just once; the ten biggest clones take up about 7.4%. The sample in question was PBMCs from blood, obtained 14 to 15 days before vaccination. The rearrangement links TRBV7-9 to TRBJ2-1; 7 bases agree with TRBD1. The sequence was obtained from a man in his fifties who received an inactivated influenza vaccine. CDR3 sequence (DNA): TGTGCCAGCAGCTTGATGGGGTCCAGGGGGAATGAGCAGTTCTTC. Amino acids: CASSLMGSRGNEQFF.